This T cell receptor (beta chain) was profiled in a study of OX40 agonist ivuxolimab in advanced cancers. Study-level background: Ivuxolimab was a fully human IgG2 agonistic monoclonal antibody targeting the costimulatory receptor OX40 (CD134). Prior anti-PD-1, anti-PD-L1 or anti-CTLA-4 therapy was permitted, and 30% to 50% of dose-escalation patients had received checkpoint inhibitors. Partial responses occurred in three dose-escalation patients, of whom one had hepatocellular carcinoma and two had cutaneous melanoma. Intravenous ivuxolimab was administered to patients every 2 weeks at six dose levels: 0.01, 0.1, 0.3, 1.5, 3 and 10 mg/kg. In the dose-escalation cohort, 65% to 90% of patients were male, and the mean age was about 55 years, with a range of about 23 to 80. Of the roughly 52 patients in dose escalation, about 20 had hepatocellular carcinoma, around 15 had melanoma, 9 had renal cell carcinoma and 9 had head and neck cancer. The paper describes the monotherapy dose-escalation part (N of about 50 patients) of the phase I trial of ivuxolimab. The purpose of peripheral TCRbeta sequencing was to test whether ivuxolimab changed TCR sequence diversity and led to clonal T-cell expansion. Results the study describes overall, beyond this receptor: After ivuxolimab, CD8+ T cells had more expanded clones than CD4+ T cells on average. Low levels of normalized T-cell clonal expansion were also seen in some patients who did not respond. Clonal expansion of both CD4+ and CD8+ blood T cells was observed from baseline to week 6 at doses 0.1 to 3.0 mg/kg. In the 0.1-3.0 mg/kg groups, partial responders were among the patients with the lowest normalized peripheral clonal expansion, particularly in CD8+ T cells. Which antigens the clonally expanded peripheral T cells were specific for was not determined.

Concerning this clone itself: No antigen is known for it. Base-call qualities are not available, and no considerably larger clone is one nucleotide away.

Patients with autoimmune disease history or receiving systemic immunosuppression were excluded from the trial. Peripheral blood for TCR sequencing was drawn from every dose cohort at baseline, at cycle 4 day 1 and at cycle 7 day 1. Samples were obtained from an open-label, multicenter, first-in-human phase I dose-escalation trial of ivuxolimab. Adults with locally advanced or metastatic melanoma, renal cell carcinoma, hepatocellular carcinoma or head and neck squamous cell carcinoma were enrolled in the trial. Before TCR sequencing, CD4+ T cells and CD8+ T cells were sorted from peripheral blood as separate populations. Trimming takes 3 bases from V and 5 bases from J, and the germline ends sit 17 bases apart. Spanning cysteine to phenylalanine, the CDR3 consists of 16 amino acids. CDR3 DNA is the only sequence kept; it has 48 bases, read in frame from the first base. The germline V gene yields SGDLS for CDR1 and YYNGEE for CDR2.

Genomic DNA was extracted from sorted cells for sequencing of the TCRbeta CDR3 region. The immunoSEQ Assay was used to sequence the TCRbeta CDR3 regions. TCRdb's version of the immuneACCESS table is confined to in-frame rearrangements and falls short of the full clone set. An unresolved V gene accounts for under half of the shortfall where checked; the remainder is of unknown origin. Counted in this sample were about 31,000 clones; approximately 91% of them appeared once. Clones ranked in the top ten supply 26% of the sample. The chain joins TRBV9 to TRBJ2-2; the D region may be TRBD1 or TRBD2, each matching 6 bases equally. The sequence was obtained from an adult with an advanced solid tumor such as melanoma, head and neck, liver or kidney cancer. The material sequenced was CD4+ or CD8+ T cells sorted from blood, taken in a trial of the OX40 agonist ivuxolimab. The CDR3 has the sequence CASSERQEGGTGELFF. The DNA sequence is TGTGCCAGCAGCGAGAGACAGGAGGGCGGGACCGGGGAGCTGTTTTTT.